These 18 T cell receptor beta chains came from one sample sequenced in a study of T cell repertoires in cytomegalovirus infection. Via MiXCR, TCRdb re-called the reads, giving one row per CDR3 protein. The data show about 310,000 distinct CDR3 sequences, about a tenth seen once. The sample consisted of PBMCs. Source of these receptors: a human donor in good health (CMV status not recorded). Some clones in this sample may be carry-over from other donors' samples.

This clonotype was counted many times. This chain joins TRBV18 and TRBJ2-7; perhaps TRBD2 as D (6 bases). The length of the CDR3 is 15 residues. Germline V gene sequence: CDR1 KGHSH, CDR2 LQKENI. Trimming cost V 2 bases and J 0 bases, with 11 bases left between them. Here the CDR3 reads CASSPSGGSSYEQYF. CDR3 coding DNA: TGTGCCAGCTCACCAAGTGGGGGGAGCTCCTACGAGCAGTACTTC. The complete variable domain, with remaining parts taken from reference TRBV18 and TRBJ2-7, reads NAGVMQNPRHLVRRRGQEARLRCSPMKGHSHVYWYRQLPEEGLKFMVYLQKENIIDESGMPKERFSAEFPKEGPSILRIQQVVRGDSAAYFCASSPSGGSSYEQYFGPGTRLTVT.

CDR3 residues: CASSQGIRDQPQHF. CDR3 DNA sequence: TGTGCCAGCTCACAGGGGATTCGGGATCAGCCCCAGCATTTT. The chain joins TRBV18 to TRBJ1-5; D possibly corresponds to TRBD1 (5 bases). CDR1 and CDR2 (germline): KGHSH, LQKENI. This CDR3 spans 14 amino acids. The ends were cut back, 4 bases at V and 5 bases at J, with 12 bases in the middle.

This chain uses TRBV20-1 with TRBJ2-3; the match to TRBD1 covers 8 bases. Trimming removed 3 bases from V and 0 bases from J; junction bases left unmatched: 8. Per germline, CDR1 DFQATT and CDR2 SNEGSKA (reference sequence). This CDR3 spans 16 amino acids. CDR3: CSARIPRTGSTDTQYF. The CDR3, as DNA: TGCAGTGCTAGGATACCTAGGACAGGGAGCACAGATACGCAGTATTTT.

Worth noting for this clonotype: A much larger clonotype is one base distant, so this may be a read error. The chain uses TRBV27 and TRBJ1-4; possibly TRBD1 for D (6 bases). Germline lookup yields CDR1 MNHEY and CDR2 SMNVEV (reference sequence). The CDR3 consists of 16 residues. The CDR3 sequence: CASSWSRTARGEKLSF. The CDR3 DNA is TGTGCCAGCAGTTGGTCGAGGACAGCGCGTGGCGAAAAACTGTCTTTT.

The sample holds many counts of this clonotype. The chain uses TRBV7-2 and TRBJ2-1; weak D call: TRBD1 (6 bases). The CDR3 spans 15 residues. Trimming stripped 4 bases from V and 0 bases from J, with 10 bases between. The germline V gene encodes CDR1 SGHTA and CDR2 FQGNSA. This chain's CDR3 is CASSSTGTSYNEQFF. CDR3 sequence (DNA): TGTGCCAGCAGCTCCACAGGGACCTCCTACAATGAGCAGTTCTTC.

This clonotype was detected ten times or more. The chain has TRBV20-1 and TRBJ1-6; no clear D gene. From germline, CDR1 is DFQATT and CDR2 SNEGSKA (reference sequence). The CDR3 covers 13 residues. The germline V and J ends were trimmed by 0 bases and 10 bases, with 10 bases remaining between them. CDR3 DNA sequence: TGCAGTGCTAGAGAAATAGGGAAATCACCCCTCCACTTT. Its protein is CSAREIGKSPLHF.

This clonotype was detected ten times or more. The J gene is TRBJ1-5, the V gene TRBV28; D is undetermined. In germline, CDR1 is MDHEN, CDR2 SYDVKM. This CDR3 is built from 12 residues. Between the trimmed V and J ends, which lost 8 bases and 1 base, there was a span of 6 bases. This CDR3 reads CASGFSNQPQHF. In DNA, the CDR3 is TGTGCCAGCGGCTTCAGCAATCAGCCCCAGCATTTT. Full variable domain (remainder filled in from reference TRBV28 and TRBJ1-5): DVKVTQSSRYLVKRTGEKVFLECVQDMDHENMFWYRQDPGLGLRLIYFSYDVKMKEKGDIPEGYSVSREKKERFSLILESASTNQTSMYLCASGFSNQPQHFGDGTRLSIL.

The sample holds many counts of this clonotype. This chain joins TRBV6-5 and TRBJ1-2, with 8 bases identical to TRBD1. Trimming cost V 2 bases and J 3 bases; bases outside gene matches: 5. Per the germline V gene, CDR1 is MNHEY and CDR2 is SVGAGI. The CDR3 sequence is 15 residues long. CDR3 sequence reads: CASSYEQGGDYGYTF. CDR3 nucleotide sequence: TGTGCCAGCAGTTACGAACAGGGGGGGGACTATGGCTACACCTTC.

The sample holds a few counts of this clonotype. CDR3 residues: CSARGPDRGTQPQHF. The DNA of the CDR3 is TGCAGTGCTAGGGGACCCGACAGGGGGACTCAGCCCCAGCATTTT. The chain has TRBV20-1 and TRBJ1-5, with 9 bases lining up with TRBD1. The ends lost 3 bases at V and 6 bases at J; junction bases unmatched: 9. CDR1 and CDR2 (germline): DFQATT, SNEGSKA (reference sequence). The CDR3 consists of 15 residues.

This clonotype was observed many times. The chain couples TRBV5-8 to TRBJ1-4, with TRBD1 matching over 7 bases. With 1 base clipped from V and 7 bases from J, the junction kept 4 bases outside the gene matches. The CDR3 spans 14 residues. Germline assignment: CDR1 SGHTS and CDR2 YDEGEE. This CDR3 reads CASSLTGASEKLFF. The CDR3 nucleotides are TGTGCCAGCAGCTTGACAGGGGCATCTGAAAAACTGTTTTTT.

This clonotype showed up many times. The CDR3 loop reads CASSQDKRRGGPLNYGYTF. The CDR3, as DNA: TGTGCCAGCAGCCAAGATAAAAGGCGCGGCGGGCCCTTGAACTATGGCTACACCTTC. The rearrangement links TRBV4-2 to TRBJ1-2; no firm D call. Germline CDR1 LGHNA, CDR2 YNFKEQ. Trimming left V 0 bases short and J 2 bases short, with 22 bases between. The length of the CDR3 is 19 residues.

The chain employs TRBV27 and TRBJ2-7; tentatively, D is TRBD2 (6 bases). Per germline, CDR1 MNHEY and CDR2 SMNVEV (reference sequence). The CDR3 consists of 16 residues. V lost 0 bases and J lost 4, with 16 bases in between. The DNA of the CDR3 is TGTGCCAGCAGTTTATCAGGGGCGGGGAGGAAGTACGAGCAGTACTTC. It yields the protein CASSLSGAGRKYEQYF.

This CDR3 reads CASSPLLDRARTGELFF. CDR3 DNA sequence: TGTGCCAGCTCACCACTCTTGGACAGGGCGAGGACCGGGGAGCTGTTTTTT. The chain carries TRBV18 and TRBJ2-2, with 8 bases lining up with TRBD1. From germline, CDR1 is KGHSH and CDR2 LQKENI. CDR3 length: 17 amino acids. Losses at the gene ends were 1 base for V and 5 bases for J; bases not matched to a gene: 9.

With regard to this clonotype: This could be a read error, since a much larger clone is one nucleotide away. The chain is built from TRBV20-1 and TRBJ2-7; 11 bases are a match to TRBD2. Germline CDR1 is DFQATT and CDR2 is SNEGSKA (reference sequence). The CDR3 has 16 residues. The CDR3 region is CGARGIAGGLNYEQYV. The CDR3 DNA follows: TGCGGTGCTAGAGGGATAGCGGGGGGGCTAAACTACGAGCAGTACGTC.

This clonotype was picked up many times. The rearrangement joins TRBV7-2 to TRBJ1-3, with no clear D. The CDR3 spans 14 residues. The germline gives CDR1 SGHTA, CDR2 FQGNSA. The V end lost 0 bases, the J end lost 2 bases, and 5 bases lay between the germline ends. This CDR3 reads CASSLARTGNTIYF. The CDR3 nucleotides are TGTGCCAGCAGCTTAGCACGGACTGGAAACACCATATATTTT.

This clonotype has ten or more counts. The rearrangement uses TRBV7-2 and TRBJ2-3; 7 bases match TRBD2. CDR1 and CDR2 from the germline V gene are SGHTA and FQGNSA. The length of the CDR3 is 16 residues. V shed 2 bases, J shed 4 bases, and the junction held 9 bases outside the gene matches. The CDR3 DNA follows: TGTGCCAGCAGCTTACGTATGACTAGCACAGCAGATACGCAGTATTTT. It yields the protein CASSLRMTSTADTQYF.

V usage is TRBV6-6 and J usage is TRBJ1-5, with 7 bases aligning to TRBD1. Germline-derived CDR1 and CDR2 are MNHNY and SVGAGI (reference sequence). V shed 1 base and J 7 bases; nucleotides not matched to a gene: 16. The CDR3 totals 18 residues. The CDR3 DNA sequence: TGTGCCAGCAGTTACTACAAGATCCTTCGGGACAGTGGGCAGCCCCAGCATTTT. The encoded protein is CASSYYKILRDSGQPQHF.

This clonotype was picked up many times. This chain joins TRBV4-2 and TRBJ2-2; 9 nucleotides align to TRBD2. The germline gives CDR1 LGHNA, CDR2 YNFKEQ. The CDR3 is 17 residues long. After removal of 3 bases from V and 7 bases from J, the junction contained 12 bases not matched to a gene. The CDR3 region has the DNA TGTGCCAGCAGCCATTTTATGCGGGGGGGCCGGAGCGGGGAGCTGTTTTTT. This encodes CASSHFMRGGRSGELFF.